Listed below are T cell receptor beta chains from one sample, sequenced in a study of CD8+ T cells in alopecia areata. Assay: immunoSEQ multiplex PCR; the TCRdb copy retains only in-frame clones and omits some. Counted here are 150,000 to 200,000 clones, about 60% occurring once; the ten biggest clones make up roughly 14%. The sequencing used CD4+ T cells sorted from blood, collected at week 0. The source is a human donor with alopecia areata. Each CDR3 is given with its conserved first and last residue. The D gene is left open where the match is weak. Clone size, where shown, is once, few, many, or a class for clones that have expanded.

NA,TRBV7-9,TRBJ2-3,NA,CASSILDSTDTQYF,TGTGCCAGCAGCATCCTAGATTCCACAGATACGCAGTATTTT
NA,TRBV30,TRBJ2-2,NA,CAWSTRGLNTGELFF,TGTGCCTGGAGTACGCGTGGACTTAACACCGGGGAGCTGTTTTTT
TRBD1,TRBV5-1,TRBJ2-2,few,CASSLDRGNTGELFF,TGCGCCAGCAGCTTGGACAGGGGCAACACCGGGGAGCTGTTTTTT
TRBD2,TRBV4-1,TRBJ2-5,NA,CASSQTGGRYQETQYF,TGCGCCAGCAGCCAAACGGGGGGGCGATACCAAGAGACCCAGTACTTC
TRBD2,TRBV4-1,TRBJ2-3,few,CASSQSGGAADTQYF,TGCGCCAGCAGCCAGAGCGGGGGGGCCGCAGATACGCAGTATTTT
NA,TRBV6-5,TRBJ1-2,NA,CASSYSRQGGLGYTF,TGTGCCAGCAGTTACTCGCGGCAGGGAGGTTTAGGCTACACCTTC
NA,TRBV9,TRBJ2-3,NA,CASSGQLDTQYF,TGTGCCAGCAGCGGACAATTGGATACGCAGTATTTT
TRBD2,TRBV6-5,TRBJ2-7,NA,CASRTGLAGGREQYF,TGTGCCAGCAGAACGGGGCTAGCGGGGGGCCGCGAGCAGTACTTC
NA,TRBV29-1,TRBJ2-5,NA,CSVAANHQETQYF,TGCAGCGTTGCGGCAAACCACCAAGAGACCCAGTACTTC
NA,TRBV29-1,TRBJ2-4,NA,CSVRGLAKNIQYF,TGCAGCGTCCGCGGTCTAGCCAAAAACATTCAGTACTTC
NA,TRBV7-6,TRBJ1-2,NA,CASSLMYLKVGDYGYTF,TGTGCCAGCAGCTTAATGTACCTCAAAGTCGGGGACTATGGCTACACCTTC
NA,TRBV5-1,TRBJ2-4,NA,CASSLVEGADIQYF,TGCGCCAGCAGCTTGGTGGAGGGGGCGGACATTCAGTACTTC
TRBD1,TRBV29-1,TRBJ2-7,NA,CSVLDRDYEQYF,TGCAGCGTTCTAGACAGGGATTACGAGCAGTACTTC
NA,TRBV7-4,TRBJ1-5,NA,CASSLVPGRQPQHF,TGTGCCAGCAGCTTAGTCCCGGGTCGTCAGCCCCAGCATTTT
NA,TRBV2,TRBJ2-3,NA,CASSEASDTQYF,TGTGCCAGCAGTGAGGCTTCCGATACGCAGTATTTT
NA,TRBV27,TRBJ1-2,few,CASRAAGEGYTF,TGTGCCAGCAGAGCAGCAGGTGAAGGCTACACCTTC
NA,TRBV5-1,TRBJ1-2,once,CASSSGQPNYGYTF,TGCGCCAGCAGCTCCGGACAGCCTAACTATGGCTACACCTTC
TRBD1,TRBV7-9,TRBJ1-5,few,CASSGQANQPQHF,TGTGCCAGCAGCGGACAGGCCAATCAGCCCCAGCATTTT
NA,TRBV21-1,TRBJ2-1,NA,CASSKEGALLYNEQFF,TGTGCCAGCAGCAAAGAAGGGGCCCTTCTCTACAATGAGCAGTTCTTC
TRBD1,TRBV7-8,TRBJ1-5,few,CASSSQAGGYEQPQHF,TGTGCCAGCAGCTCACAAGCAGGGGGTTACGAACAGCCCCAGCATTTT
TRBD2,TRBV29-1,TRBJ2-1,NA,CSLSSGGFYNEQFF,TGCAGCTTATCAAGCGGGGGGTTCTACAATGAGCAGTTCTTC
NA,TRBV4-1,TRBJ1-4,few,CASSQVGTAFNEKLFF,TGCGCCAGCAGCCAAGTAGGAACAGCCTTTAATGAAAAACTGTTTTTT
NA,TRBV9,TRBJ2-5,NA,CASKTGLASGETQYF,TGTGCCAGCAAGACCGGACTGGCGTCTGGAGAGACCCAGTACTTC
TRBD2,TRBV29-1,TRBJ2-2,NA,CSVPGTTNTGELFF,TGCAGCGTTCCGGGGACTACGAACACCGGGGAGCTGTTTTTT
NA,TRBV5-1,TRBJ2-7,NA,CASSLGRAENEQYF,TGCGCCAGCAGCTTGGGACGGGCCGAGAACGAGCAGTACTTC
NA,TRBV5-1,TRBJ1-1,NA,CASSEIRNTEAFF,TGCGCCAGCAGCGAAATAAGGAACACTGAAGCTTTCTTT
TRBD1,TRBV18,TRBJ1-1,NA,CASSSDPGQGEAFF,TGTGCCAGCTCATCCGACCCGGGACAGGGAGAGGCTTTCTTT
NA,TRBV30,TRBJ1-2,NA,CAWSPGPGIYGYTF,TGTGCCTGGAGCCCCGGACCGGGGATCTATGGCTACACCTTC
NA,TRBV18,TRBJ1-1,few,CASSPIRATEAFF,TGTGCCAGCTCACCAATCAGGGCCACTGAAGCTTTCTTT
NA,TRBV25-1,TRBJ2-5,NA,CASSEGGLAPHF,TGTGCCAGCAGTGAAGGGGGGCTAGCCCCTCACTTC
NA,TRBV29-1,TRBJ2-1,NA,CSVDGGQIYNEQFF,TGCAGCGTTGACGGGGGTCAAATCTACAATGAGCAGTTCTTC
NA,TRBV2,TRBJ2-2,NA,CASIPGLVTGELFF,TGTGCCAGCATCCCAGGGCTGGTCACCGGGGAGCTGTTTTTT
NA,TRBV2,TRBJ1-5,NA,CASSGQASQPQHF,TGTGCCAGCAGTGGACAGGCCTCTCAGCCCCAGCATTTT
TRBD1,TRBV4-1,TRBJ1-2,once,CASSQDRFPGQGYGYTF,TGCGCCAGCAGCCAAGATCGGTTTCCGGGACAGGGATATGGCTACACCTTC
NA,TRBV10-3,TRBJ2-7,NA,CAISESAGTYEQYF,TGTGCCATCAGTGAGTCCGCAGGGACCTACGAGCAGTACTTC
TRBD2,TRBV5-1,TRBJ2-1,NA,CASSPGLAGGYEQFF,TGCGCCAGCAGCCCCGGACTAGCGGGGGGTTATGAGCAGTTCTTC
NA,TRBV27,TRBJ1-5,few,CASRSLDTAGQPQHF,TGTGCCAGCAGAAGTTTAGACACAGCCGGACAGCCCCAGCATTTT
NA,TRBV5-1,TRBJ2-1,NA,CASSFRNSFYNEQFF,TGCGCCAGCAGCTTCAGGAACAGCTTCTACAATGAGCAGTTCTTC
NA,TRBV11-3,TRBJ2-3,once,CASSHTRSWQSTDTQYF,TGTGCCAGCAGCCACACTAGGAGCTGGCAGAGCACAGATACGCAGTATTTT
NA,TRBV29-1,TRBJ1-2,NA,CSVETVYGYTF,TGCAGCGTTGAAACAGTCTATGGCTACACCTTC
NA,TRBV2,TRBJ2-1,few,CASSEQHNEQFF,TGTGCCAGCAGCGAACAGCACAATGAGCAGTTCTTC
NA,TRBV29-1,TRBJ1-1,NA,CSVTQAGEDTEAFF,TGCAGCGTCACGCAGGCAGGGGAAGACACTGAAGCTTTCTTT
NA,TRBV5-1,TRBJ2-2,few,CASSLRADTGELFF,TGCGCCAGCAGCTTGCGGGCGGACACCGGGGAGCTGTTTTTT
NA,TRBV19,TRBJ2-4,few,CASSKEGGNIQYF,TGTGCCAGTAGTAAGGAAGGGGGAAACATTCAGTACTTC
NA,TRBV7-2,TRBJ1-2,few,CASSPDRAGGYTF,TGTGCCAGCAGCCCGGACCGGGCGGGAGGCTACACCTTC
TRBD1,TRBV2,TRBJ2-1,NA,CASRLGQGSSEQFF,TGTGCCAGCAGGCTTGGACAGGGTTCGAGTGAGCAGTTCTTC
TRBD1,TRBV6-6,TRBJ2-5,NA,CASSYVGQGQTQYF,TGTGCCAGCAGTTACGTGGGACAGGGTCAGACCCAGTACTTC
NA,TRBV5-1,TRBJ2-2,NA,CASSDLTGEGTGELFF,TGCGCCAGCAGCGACCTGACAGGGGAGGGCACCGGGGAGCTGTTTTTT
TRBD1,TRBV18,TRBJ2-5,NA,CASSPDRAETQYF,TGTGCCAGCTCACCGGACAGGGCGGAGACCCAGTACTTC
TRBD2,TRBV29-1,TRBJ2-3,few,CSVDSSGGSTDTQYF,TGCAGCGTTGACTCTAGCGGGGGTAGCACAGATACGCAGTATTTT
TRBD2,TRBV4-1,TRBJ2-3,few,CASSHFRGGDTQYF,TGCGCCAGCAGCCACTTCCGGGGGGGAGATACGCAGTATTTT
NA,TRBV18,TRBJ2-4,NA,CASSSTTGNIQYF,TGTGCCAGCTCTAGCACCACCGGAAACATTCAGTACTTC
NA,TRBV7-8,TRBJ1-1,NA,CASSLGVGAFF,TGTGCCAGCAGCTTGGGGGTAGGAGCTTTCTTT
NA,TRBV30,TRBJ1-3,NA,CAWSVQGSSGNTIYF,TGTGCCTGGAGTGTACAGGGATCCTCTGGAAACACCATATATTTT